The T cell receptor (beta chain) under discussion was sequenced for a study of T cell responses to AZD1222 COVID-19 vaccine. Study-wide background: Combined were second doses at about 4 or about 12 weeks. Whole-study findings and limits: The reported proportion of spike-specific TCRs targeting unmutated variant regions was nearly half. Donors were largely white British and mainly female; clonal diversity was possibly underestimated. The peak T cell response came first, and repertoires were sampled only after it.

TCRdb's table, derived via immunoSEQ multiplex PCR, lists solely in-frame clones and lacks some. The data show about 180,000 clones, 75% to 90% seen once. This CDR3 has 13 residues. Deletions cut 2 bases from V and 3 bases from J, with 8 bases between. Germline assignment: CDR1 GTSNPN and CDR2 SVGIG (reference sequence). This clone has just one count. What it recognizes is unknown. This clonotype originated in an adult in good health. The specimen was peripheral blood, collected on day 0 of AZD1222 vaccination. This chain links TRBV30 with TRBJ1-3; no clear D gene. The CDR3 loop is CAWSHIYGNTIYF. CDR3 DNA: TGTGCCTGGAGTCACATCTATGGAAACACCATATATTTT. Based on the CDR3 plus reference TRBV30 and TRBJ1-3, the full variable domain is SQTIHQWPATLVQPVGSPLSLECTVEGTSNPNLYWYRQAAGRGLQLLFYSVGIGQISSEVPQNLSASRPQDRQFILSSKKLLLSDSGFYLCAWSHIYGNTIYFGEGSWLTVV.